Presented here are 6 T cell receptor beta chains from one specimen sequenced in a study of T cell clonality in common variable immunodeficiency. The method was immunoSEQ multiplex PCR; TCRdb's version includes in-frame clones alone and lacks a portion of them. The repertoire consists of more than 55,000 clones, none detected only once. The sample was peripheral blood mononuclear cells. These receptors were taken from a person aged 18-70 years in good health.

This clone was observed at least ten times. The observed sequence ends 3 residues before the CDR3 terminus, with the missing tail filled in from the germline J gene. The V gene is TRBV29-1, the J gene TRBJ1-5; D possibly corresponds to TRBD1 (5 bases). V was pared by 6 bases and J by 4 bases, with 10 bases between. Germline lookup yields CDR1 SQVTM and CDR2 ANQGSEA. CDR3 length equals 12 residues. Partial CDR3 DNA: TGCAGCGTGACAGTCGAGAATCAGCCC. Translation gives CSVTVENQP. The whole CDR3 region reads CSVTVENQPQHF.

This clone showed up many times. The CDR3 end is not reached by the read, which stops 3 residues before it; the germline J gene fills it in. The V gene is TRBV5-1, the J gene TRBJ2-1; 11 nucleotides agree with TRBD2. The CDR3 consists of 17 residues. The V gene end was trimmed by 3 bases and the J gene end by 7 bases; junction bases not matched to a gene: 12. CDR1 and CDR2 (germline): SGHRS, YFSETQ. The covered CDR3 bases are TGCGCCAGCAGCTCCGCTGTAGCGGGAGGGTTTGGTAATGAG. Translated, it gives CASSSAVAGGFGNE. The CDR3 in its entirety is CASSSAVAGGFGNEQFF.

As to this clone: The sequenced fragment ends 3 residues before the CDR3 boundary, so the rest is inferred from the germline J gene. The chain is built from TRBV2 and TRBJ2-7; 11 positions agree with TRBD2. Germline CDR1 reads SNHLY; CDR2 reads FYNNEI. Unmatched junction bases numbered 7, after V lost 6 bases and J lost 0 bases. CDR3 size: 16 residues. The CDR3 region is CASSRDSGRASYEQYF. The covered CDR3 bases are TGTGCCAGCAGCAGGGATAGCGGGAGGGCCTCCTACGAG.

This clone was seen repeatedly, ten times or more. The DNA ends 3 residues before the CDR3 does, and the rest of the CDR3 is filled in from the germline J gene. The chain is built from TRBV7-9 and TRBJ1-3, with D hard to call. Looked up from germline, CDR1 is SEHNR and CDR2 is FQNEAQ (reference sequence). The length of the CDR3 is 13 residues. The ends were cut back, 2 bases at V and 7 bases at J, with 9 bases in the middle. The chain's CDR3 is CASSLYRANTIYF. The sequenced CDR3 bases are TGTGCCAGCAGCTTATATAGGGCGAACACC.

In its sample, this clone was seen many times. The read ends 3 residues shy of where the CDR3 ends; the end is completed using the germline J gene. V usage is TRBV9 and J usage is TRBJ2-3; D ambiguous. The V end lost 0 bases, the J end lost 4 bases, and 9 bases lay between the germline ends. CDR3 length: 14 residues. Germline V gene data show CDR1 as SGDLS and CDR2 as YYNGEE. The CDR3 spells CASSVDKGADTQYF. The covered CDR3 bases are TGTGCCAGCAGCGTAGACAAGGGTGCAGATACG.

This clone appeared many times. CDR3 protein: CAGDRTPYEQYF. CDR3 DNA, as far as it was read: TGTGCCGGAGACAGAACCCCCTACGAG. V gene TRBV30 combines with J gene TRBJ2-7, with D perhaps TRBD1 (5 bases). Read sequence stops 3 residues before the CDR3 end, and the germline J gene provides the missing end. Trimming took off 8 bases at V and 2 bases at J, with 13 bases between the two ends. The germline V gene encodes CDR1 GTSNPN and CDR2 SVGIG (reference sequence). This CDR3 has 12 amino acids.